These T cell receptor beta chains were read from a single sample in a study of cytomegalovirus exposure and HLA in healthy donors. Method: immunoSEQ multiplex PCR; TCRdb's copy keeps in-frame clones and lacks some. This listing includes approximately 40,000 clones. The sequenced sample was PBMCs. The receptors here all came from a woman aged 25 to 39 in good health and CMV-seronegative. CDR3s include the opening cysteine and the closing phenylalanine or tryptophan. The order of the fields is D gene, V gene, J gene, CDR3 protein. D genes are given only for firm matches.

>-|TRBV6-4|TRBJ2-3
CASSDSAGSADTPYF
>-|TRBV10-3|TRBJ1-5
CAISESPTEPQHF
>TRBD2|TRBV5-1|TRBJ2-5
CASSRTSEETQYF
>-|TRBV23-1|TRBJ1-5
CASSQLDGQPQHF
>TRBD2|TRBV28|TRBJ2-2
CASSSGGSTGELFF
>TRBD2|TRBV15|TRBJ2-1
CATSRDIAGGFSYNEQFF
>-|TRBV9|TRBJ1-1
CASSVATGGGEITEAFF
>-|TRBV29-1|TRBJ2-5
CSAGQLGGGETQYF
>-|TRBV20-1|TRBJ2-3
CSARGPDTQYF
>TRBD1|TRBV6-4|TRBJ2-7
CASSASGTGDIRGQYF
>-|TRBV27|TRBJ1-5
CASSPRQVNQPQHF
>-|TRBV7-9|TRBJ1-1
CASSLGFPVNTEAFF
>-|TRBV10-2|TRBJ2-6
CASSGRGSGANVLTF
>TRBD2|TRBV28|TRBJ2-5
CASSQRESGETQYF
>-|TRBV18|TRBJ1-2
CASSLASRSNYGYTF
>TRBD2|TRBV19|TRBJ2-5
CASSKRTSGKARETQYF
>-|TRBV4-1|TRBJ1-2
CASSQVSGIWGVNYGYTF
>-|TRBV7-9|TRBJ2-1
CASSSGGGSYNEQFF
>TRBD1|TRBV6-1|TRBJ1-4
CASRRDRLNEKLFF
>-|TRBV7-9|TRBJ2-4
CASSPPGLENIQYF
>-|TRBV28|TRBJ1-5
CASSFSRGGNQPQHF
>TRBD2|TRBV6-5|TRBJ2-1
CASSYASGRRNEQFF
>TRBD2|TRBV9|TRBJ2-1
CASSLTTTSGVYNEQFF
>TRBD2|TRBV4-1|TRBJ2-5
CASSQDAGAGGPLGETQYF
>TRBD2|TRBV11-3|TRBJ2-7
CASSKTGTRRGYEQYF
>-|TRBV4-2|TRBJ2-7
CASSQGGPSYEQYF
>-|TRBV19|TRBJ2-3
CASSTSTRNGTDTQYF
>TRBD1|TRBV9|TRBJ1-2
CASSDATGRNYGYTF
>-|TRBV2|TRBJ1-3
CASSERGSPGNTIYF
>TRBD1|TRBV25-1|TRBJ1-1
CASTGQLGTEAFF
>TRBD2|TRBV30|TRBJ2-1
CAWRGGSSYNEQFF
>-|TRBV27|TRBJ2-1
CASSHTGTGGSGEQFF
>-|TRBV2|TRBJ1-2
CASRLDRMVPGYTF
>-|TRBV19|TRBJ1-2
CASSTPDRISGYTF
>TRBD2|TRBV10-3|TRBJ2-1
CAISESGGTNYNEQFF
>TRBD1|TRBV4-3|TRBJ1-1
CASSQIRDRGKAFF
>TRBD1|TRBV4-2|TRBJ1-2
CASSQDSPGGTELYGYTF
>TRBD1|TRBV4-3|TRBJ1-1
CASSPGTAENTEAFF
>-|TRBV7-8|TRBJ1-2
CASSLERWQASYGYTF
>-|TRBV30|TRBJ1-4
CAFWRAATNEKLFF
>TRBD1|TRBV5-6|TRBJ1-5
CASSLRGQSYSNQPQHF
>TRBD1|TRBV28|TRBJ2-7
CASRRQGDAYEQYF
>TRBD1|TRBV6-5|TRBJ2-1
CASSYSTGTGGNEQFF
>TRBD1|TRBV19|TRBJ2-1
CASRWTGLNNEQFF
>TRBD2|TRBV7-3|TRBJ2-1
CASSSGTSRNEQFF
>TRBD1|TRBV19|TRBJ2-7
CASSTTGTATEQYF
>-|TRBV20-1|TRBJ1-1
CSAPAGTEAFF
>TRBD1|TRBV29-1|TRBJ2-7
CSVGDSYSYEQYF
>TRBD2|TRBV13|TRBJ2-3
CASSPTLAGYTQYF
>TRBD2|TRBV11-1|TRBJ2-1
CASSLGGGSYNEQFF
>-|TRBV7-9|TRBJ1-1
CASSLVTGKDTEAFF
>-|TRBV4-1|TRBJ1-5
CASSQDLGRPNQPQHF
>-|TRBV6-6|TRBJ2-1
CASSYSGNEQFF
>-|TRBV6-4|TRBJ1-1
CASSDSGTCRNLTEAFF
>-|TRBV7-9|TRBJ2-5
CASSLDQGGKETQYF
>-|TRBV29-1|TRBJ2-1
CSVMKRVSSYNEQFF
>-|TRBV27|TRBJ1-2
CASSREGWSGYTF
>TRBD1|TRBV29-1|TRBJ2-1
CSADRGPNANEQFF
>TRBD1|TRBV5-4|TRBJ1-1
CASSAGGQMNTEAFF
>TRBD1|TRBV7-2|TRBJ2-7
CASSFFTGGSYEQYF